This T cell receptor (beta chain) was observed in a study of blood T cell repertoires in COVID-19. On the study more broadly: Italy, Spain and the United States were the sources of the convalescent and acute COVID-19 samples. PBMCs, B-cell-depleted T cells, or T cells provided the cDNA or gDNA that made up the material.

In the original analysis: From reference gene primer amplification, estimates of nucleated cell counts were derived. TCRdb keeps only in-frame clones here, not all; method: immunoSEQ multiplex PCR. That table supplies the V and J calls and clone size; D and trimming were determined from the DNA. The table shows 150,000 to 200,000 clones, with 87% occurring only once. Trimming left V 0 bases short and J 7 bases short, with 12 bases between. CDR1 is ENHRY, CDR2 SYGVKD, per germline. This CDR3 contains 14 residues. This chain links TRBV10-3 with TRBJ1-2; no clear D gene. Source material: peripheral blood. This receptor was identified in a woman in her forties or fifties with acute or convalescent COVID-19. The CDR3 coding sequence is TGTGCCATCAGTGAGTCGAGGGAGCTGGCTGGCTACACCTTC. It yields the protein CAISESRELAGYTF.